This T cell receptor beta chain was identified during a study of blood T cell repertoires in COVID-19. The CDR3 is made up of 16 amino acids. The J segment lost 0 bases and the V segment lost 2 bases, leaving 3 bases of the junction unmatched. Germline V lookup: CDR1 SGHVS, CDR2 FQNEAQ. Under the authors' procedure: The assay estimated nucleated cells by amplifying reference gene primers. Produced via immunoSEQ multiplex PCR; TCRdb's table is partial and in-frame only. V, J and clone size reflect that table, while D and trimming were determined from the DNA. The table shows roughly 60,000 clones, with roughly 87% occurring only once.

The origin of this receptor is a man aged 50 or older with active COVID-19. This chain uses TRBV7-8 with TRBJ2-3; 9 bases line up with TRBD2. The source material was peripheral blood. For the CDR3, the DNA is TGTGCCAGCAGCTTAAGGCTAGCGGGGAGCACAGATACGCAGTATTTT. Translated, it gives CASSLRLAGSTDTQYF. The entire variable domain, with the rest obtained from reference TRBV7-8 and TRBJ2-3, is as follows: GAGVSQSPRYKVAKRGQDVALRCDPISGHVSLFWYQQALGQGPEFLTYFQNEAQLDKSGLPSDRFFAERPEGSVSTLKIQRTQQEDSAVYLCASSLRLAGSTDTQYFGPGTRLTVL.